This T cell receptor (beta chain) was recovered during a study of blood T cell repertoires in COVID-19. Study overall: Specimens from acute and convalescent COVID-19 originated in the United States, Italy and Spain. Sources were T cells, B-cell-depleted T cells, or PBMCs; the material itself was cDNA or gDNA.

Relative to its sample, this clone is hyperexpanded (1% or more). In the original processing: Using reference gene primer amplification, nucleated cell counts were estimated. Assay: immunoSEQ multiplex PCR; the TCRdb copy retains only in-frame clones and omits some. Clone size and the V and J calls come from that table; the DNA yielded D and trimming. The sample contains several thousand clones, about 91% of which appear only once. The CDR3 totals 15 residues. Germline CDR1 is WSHSY and CDR2 is SAAADI. V gave up 0 bases and J gave up 9 bases, with 18 bases separating them. The TCR comes from a man between 70 and 80 years old with COVID-19, enrolled during active disease. The chain employs TRBV10-2 and TRBJ2-7; weak D call: TRBD2 (6 bases). The specimen sequenced was peripheral blood. This chain's CDR3 is CASSESPPGLGGQYF. The CDR3 bases are TGCGCCAGCAGTGAGTCCCCCCCGGGTTTGGGGGGGCAGTACTTC.